This TCR beta chain was profiled in a study of blood T cell repertoires in COVID-19. The wider study: Donors in the United States, Italy and Spain gave samples during acute or convalescent COVID-19. The cDNA or gDNA used as material had been derived from T cells, B-cell-depleted T cells, or PBMCs.

This CDR3 has 14 amino acids. V was clipped by 8 bases and J by 5 bases; unmatched bases: 9. CDR1 is SNHLY and CDR2 is FYNNEI in the germline V gene. In the source study's methods: Estimation of nucleated cell counts was performed using reference gene primer amplification. Assay: immunoSEQ multiplex PCR; the TCRdb copy retains only in-frame clones and omits some. The V and J calls and clone size come from that table; D and trimming were worked out from the DNA. This table has roughly 46,000 clones, about four fifths appearing once. Sequenced: peripheral blood. V gene TRBV2 combines with J gene TRBJ1-2, with 9 positions matching TRBD1. The clonotype originates from a man aged 55-75 years with acute or convalescent COVID-19. CDR3 coding DNA: TGTGCCAGCCAAAACAGGGGGCGCGGGTATGGCTACACCTTC. This translates into CASQNRGRGYGYTF.